The 27 T cell receptor beta chains below were found in one sample sequenced in a study of blood T cell repertoires in COVID-19. Assay used: immunoSEQ multiplex PCR; TCRdb lists only in-frame clones, some missing. The sample carries over 200,000 clones, almost 85% recorded once. The sequenced material came from peripheral blood. The source of these receptors is a woman between 40 and 55 years old with acute or convalescent COVID-19.

The V call is TRBV6-5, the J call TRBJ2-7; TRBD2 might be the D (7 bases). Per the germline V gene, CDR1 is MNHEY and CDR2 is SVGAGI. The V end lost 5 bases, the J end lost 2 bases, and 16 bases lay between the germline ends. This CDR3 region has 15 residues. The CDR3 DNA is TGTGCCAGCAGTAAGAAGGGGGAGGGGACCTACGAGCAGTACTTC. Translating gives CASSKKGEGTYEQYF.

This chain connects TRBV18 to TRBJ1-2; 8 nucleotides agree with TRBD1. Germline V gene sequence: CDR1 KGHSH, CDR2 LQKENI. The V and J ends lost 3 bases and 1 base, in that order; junction bases with no gene match: 4. This CDR3 is 15 amino acids long. The CDR3 sequence is CASSPRTGFNYGYTF. CDR3 coding DNA: TGTGCCAGCTCACCCCGGACAGGGTTTAACTATGGCTACACCTTC.

The chain has TRBV19 and TRBJ2-1; possibly TRBD2 for D (6 bases). The CDR3 extends over 13 amino acids. Germline CDR1 and CDR2: LNHDA and SQIVND (reference sequence). V was cut by 10 bases and J by 3 bases, with 13 bases left in between. CDR3 sequence: CATSLGGYNEQFF. The CDR3 DNA reads as TGTGCCACCAGTCTCGGGGGCTACAATGAGCAGTTCTTC.

The chain joins TRBV14 to TRBJ2-1; 10 bases agree with TRBD2. Germline V lookup: CDR1 SGHDN, CDR2 FVKESK. With 2 bases clipped from V and 7 bases from J, the junction kept 5 bases outside the gene matches. This CDR3 is built from 15 residues. CDR3 DNA sequence: TGTGCCAGCAGCCAAAGACTAGCGGGCGGGAATGAGCAGTTCTTC. Amino acid sequence: CASSQRLAGGNEQFF.

J is TRBJ2-3 and V is TRBV9; 7 bases are a match to TRBD2. Germline lookup yields CDR1 SGDLS and CDR2 YYNGEE. CDR3 length: 19 amino acids. Germline trimming cut 0 bases from V and 3 bases from J; bases unmatched to any gene: 16. The CDR3 sequence is CASSVGPFGTTQRTDTQYF. The CDR3 region has the DNA TGTGCCAGCAGCGTAGGTCCCTTCGGGACTACTCAGCGGACAGATACGCAGTATTTT. Variable domain in full (rest from reference TRBV9 and TRBJ2-3): DSGVTQTPKHLITATGQRVTLRCSPRSGDLSVYWYQQSLDQGLQFLIQYYNGEERAKGNILERFSAQQFPDLHSELNLSSLELGDSALYFCASSVGPFGTTQRTDTQYFGPGTRLTVL.

This chain joins TRBV4-2 and TRBJ1-4; no firm D call. This CDR3 has 16 amino acids. The germline CDR1 and CDR2 sequences are LGHNA and YNFKEQ. Trimming shortened V by 3 bases and J by 5 bases, and 16 bases separated the two germline ends. In DNA, the CDR3 is TGTGCCAGCAGCCACCAGTTGGGAGGGTTAAATGAAAAACTGTTTTTT. Translating it yields CASSHQLGGLNEKLFF.

The V gene is TRBV7-3, the J gene TRBJ2-7; D not certain. Germline V gives CDR1 SGHTA, CDR2 FQGTGA. The CDR3 sequence is 13 residues long. V lost 2 bases and J 4 bases, leaving 9 bases between the germline ends. As DNA, the CDR3 is TGTGCCAGCAGCTTAGCCCCACTATACGAGCAGTACTTC. Protein sequence: CASSLAPLYEQYF.

This sequence joins TRBV7-3 and TRBJ1-2; unclear D gene. Trimming shortened V by 5 bases and J by 4 bases, and 11 bases separated the two germline ends. The CDR3 runs 13 residues. Germline values: CDR1 SGHTA, CDR2 FQGTGA. The CDR3 loop is CASSPDTSYGYTF. CDR3 bases: TGTGCCAGCAGCCCAGACACCTCCTATGGCTACACCTTC.

This chain uses TRBV19 with TRBJ2-3; TRBD2 might be the D (6 bases). V was shortened by 2 bases and J by 1 base, with 13 bases between the two germline ends. Germline V gene data show CDR1 as LNHDA and CDR2 as SQIVND (reference sequence). The CDR3 spans 16 residues. The CDR3 coding sequence is TGTGCCAGTAGTATAATGCGGGGTCCCGGCACAGATACGCAGTATTTT. Translating gives CASSIMRGPGTDTQYF.

This clone was counted a single time. The chain couples TRBV11-2 to TRBJ1-5, with D perhaps TRBD1 (5 bases). The CDR3 totals 13 residues. V shed 1 base and J shed 7 bases, with 8 bases lying between them. Looked up from germline, CDR1 is SGHAT and CDR2 is FQNNGV. The CDR3 region has the DNA TGTGCCAGCAGCTTAGCAGGGAAGCAGCCCCAGCATTTT. It yields the protein CASSLAGKQPQHF.

The chain employs TRBV29-1 and TRBJ1-2; 10 nucleotides agree with TRBD1. The CDR3 covers 13 residues. Trimming cost V 3 bases and J 7 bases; bases outside gene matches: 5. The germline V gene has CDR1 SQVTM and CDR2 ANQGSEA. The DNA for the CDR3 is TGCAGCGTTGACTTGACAGGGGGCTTTGGCTACACCTTC. Translating gives CSVDLTGGFGYTF.

The chain joins TRBV30 to TRBJ2-3, with 7 nucleotides matching TRBD2. This CDR3 is built from 15 residues. CDR1 is GTSNPN and CDR2 is SVGIG in the germline V gene (reference sequence). After removal of 2 bases from V and 3 bases from J, the junction contained 8 bases not matched to a gene. In DNA, the CDR3 is TGTGCCTGGAGTACCGTCGTCGGGAGGACAGATACGCAGTATTTT. Its protein product is CAWSTVVGRTDTQYF.

The V gene is TRBV11-2, the J gene TRBJ2-7, with D tentatively TRBD1 (5 bases). This CDR3 contains 14 residues. Per the germline V gene, CDR1 is SGHAT and CDR2 is FQNNGV. With 1 base removed from V and 2 bases from J, the gap between germline ends came to 9 bases. The CDR3 protein is CASSLAGLPYEQYF. CDR3 bases: TGTGCCAGCAGCTTAGCAGGGCTCCCCTACGAGCAGTACTTC.

The V and J genes are TRBV7-9 and TRBJ2-5; D is unresolved. The germline V gene has CDR1 SEHNR and CDR2 FQNEAQ (reference sequence). The V end was cut by 1 base, the J end by 2 bases, with 5 bases between. The CDR3 covers 13 residues. CDR3 coding DNA: TGTGCCAGCAGCTTAGAACAGCAAGAGACCCAGTACTTC. Protein sequence: CASSLEQQETQYF.

The chain employs TRBV7-3 and TRBJ1-5; D is unresolved. The germline CDR1 and CDR2 sequences are SGHTA and FQGTGA. This CDR3 spans 16 amino acids. Trimming shortened V by 0 bases and J by 0 bases, and 9 bases separated the two germline ends. The chain's CDR3 is CASSLTVQSSNQPQHF. The CDR3 DNA reads as TGTGCCAGCAGCTTAACGGTTCAGTCTAGCAATCAGCCCCAGCATTTT. The full variable domain, completed using reference TRBV7-3 and TRBJ1-5, is GAGVSQTPSNKVTEKGKYVELRCDPISGHTALYWYRQSLGQGPEFLIYFQGTGAADDSGLPNDRFFAVRPEGSVSTLKIQRTERGDSAVYLCASSLTVQSSNQPQHFGDGTRLSIL.

V is TRBV5-1 and J is TRBJ2-7; 9 bases fit TRBD2. The CDR3 runs 15 residues. The junction had 5 bases not matched to a gene; V was cut back by 4 bases and J by 0 bases. Per germline, CDR1 SGHRS and CDR2 YFSETQ. The CDR3 here is CASSRLAASSYEQYF. The CDR3 nucleotides are TGCGCCAGCAGCCGACTAGCGGCCAGCTCCTACGAGCAGTACTTC.

This chain uses TRBV5-5 with TRBJ2-1; 14 nucleotides align to TRBD2. Germline V lookup: CDR1 SGHKS, CDR2 YYEKEE (reference sequence). V shed 4 bases and J 9 bases; nucleotides not matched to a gene: 6. This CDR3 contains 15 residues. In nucleotides, the CDR3 is TGTGCCAGCAGCAAGGGACTAGCGGGAGTTGGTGAGCAGTTCTTC. Amino acid sequence: CASSKGLAGVGEQFF.

The rearrangement joins TRBV5-1 to TRBJ1-2; the D gene is possibly TRBD1 (6 bases). The germline gives CDR1 SGHRS, CDR2 YFSETQ. This CDR3 has 14 amino acids. Trimming shortened V by 0 bases and J by 12 bases, and 18 bases separated the two germline ends. The CDR3 region has the DNA TGCGCCAGCAGCTTGGTACCCCAGGGGCGCGTGGACACCTTC. Protein: CASSLVPQGRVDTF.

DNA for the CDR3: TGTGCCAGCAGCGCGAGAGGGGGCCGGGATACGCAGTATTTT. It is translated as CASSARGGRDTQYF. The chain is built from TRBV9 and TRBJ2-3; 7 bases are shared with TRBD1. With 3 bases clipped from V and 6 bases from J, the junction kept 7 bases outside the gene matches. CDR3 size: 14 residues. Germline assignment: CDR1 SGDLS and CDR2 YYNGEE.

DNA for the CDR3: TGTGCCAGCAGCTACCCCTTAGATGAGCAGTTCTTC. Protein sequence: CASSYPLDEQFF. V is TRBV6-5 and J is TRBJ2-1; D call uncertain. V lost 6 bases, J lost 8 bases, and 11 bases lay in between. Germline assignment: CDR1 MNHEY and CDR2 SVGAGI. The CDR3 length is 12 residues.

This chain connects TRBV18 to TRBJ1-6; D is uncertain. The CDR3 loop spans 13 amino acids. CDR1 and CDR2 from the germline V gene are KGHSH and LQKENI. V was clipped by 6 bases and J by 7 bases, with 10 bases between them. The CDR3 sequence: CASSSWQNSPLHF. The CDR3 DNA reads TGTGCCAGCTCGTCGTGGCAGAATTCACCCCTCCACTTT.

The chain links TRBV30 to TRBJ2-1, with D possibly TRBD2 on 6 matching bases. Germline loops: CDR1 GTSNPN, CDR2 SVGIG (reference sequence). This CDR3 has 14 residues. Between the trimmed V and J ends, which lost 5 bases and 4 bases, there was a span of 15 bases. The CDR3: CAWQKPGLYNEQFF. In DNA form, the CDR3 reads TGTGCCTGGCAAAAACCGGGACTTTACAATGAGCAGTTCTTC.

The chain carries TRBV5-1 and TRBJ2-7; 10 nucleotides align to TRBD2. The length of the CDR3 is 16 residues. The junction had 8 bases not matched to a gene; V was cut back by 1 base and J by 4 bases. From germline, CDR1 is SGHRS and CDR2 YFSETQ. DNA for the CDR3: TGCGCCAGCAGCTTGTCTCTAGCGGGAGATATATACGAGCAGTACTTC. Translation gives CASSLSLAGDIYEQYF.

Written as DNA, the CDR3 is TGTGCCAGCAGCCGACCAGGGGGGACCTCCTACGAGCAGTACTTC. Translating it yields CASSRPGGTSYEQYF. This chain joins TRBV14 and TRBJ2-7; possible D gene TRBD1, 7 bases. CDR1 and CDR2 from the germline V gene are SGHDN and FVKESK. This CDR3 is built from 15 residues. V dropped 4 bases and J dropped 0 bases, with 13 bases sitting between them.

This chain links TRBV10-2 with TRBJ2-1, with a tentative D call TRBD2 (6 bases). This CDR3 spans 15 amino acids. Trimming left V 3 bases short and J 0 bases short, with 9 bases between. In germline, CDR1 is WSHSY, CDR2 SAAADI. The CDR3 reads CASSDSRGSYNEQFF. The CDR3 DNA follows: TGCGCCAGCAGTGATTCGCGGGGCTCCTACAATGAGCAGTTCTTC.

The chain has TRBV7-2 and TRBJ2-3, with 8 bases matching TRBD1. Trimming cost V 6 bases and J 5 bases; bases outside gene matches: 13. There are 16 residues in the CDR3. Germline CDR1 and CDR2: SGHTA and FQGNSA. CDR3: CASSQFQGASIDTQYF. The CDR3 region has the DNA TGTGCCAGCAGTCAGTTCCAGGGGGCGTCGATAGATACGCAGTATTTT.

The chain joins TRBV24-1 to TRBJ2-3, with D perhaps TRBD2 (6 bases). CDR1 KGHDR and CDR2 SFDVKD come from the germline V gene. The ends were cut back, 3 bases at V and 0 bases at J, with 12 bases in the middle. There are 16 residues in the CDR3. The CDR3, as DNA: TGTGCCACCAGTGATATTAGCGGAACTAGCACAGATACGCAGTATTTT. Its protein product is CATSDISGTSTDTQYF.